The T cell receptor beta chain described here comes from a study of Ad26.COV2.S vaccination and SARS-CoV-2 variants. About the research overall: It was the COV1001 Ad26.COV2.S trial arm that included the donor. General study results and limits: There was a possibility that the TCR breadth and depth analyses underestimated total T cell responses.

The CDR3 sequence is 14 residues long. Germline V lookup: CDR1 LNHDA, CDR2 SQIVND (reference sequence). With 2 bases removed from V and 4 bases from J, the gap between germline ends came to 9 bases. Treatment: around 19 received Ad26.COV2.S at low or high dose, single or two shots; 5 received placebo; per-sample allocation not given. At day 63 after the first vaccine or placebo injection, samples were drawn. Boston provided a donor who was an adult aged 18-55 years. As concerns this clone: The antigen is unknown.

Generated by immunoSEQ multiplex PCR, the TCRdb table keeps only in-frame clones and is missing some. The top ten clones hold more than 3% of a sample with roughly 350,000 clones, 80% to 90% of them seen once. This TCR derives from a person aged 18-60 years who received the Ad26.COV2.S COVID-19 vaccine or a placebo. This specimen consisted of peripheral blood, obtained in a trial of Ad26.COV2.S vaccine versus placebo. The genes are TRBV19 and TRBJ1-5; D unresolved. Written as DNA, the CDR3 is TGTGCCAGTAGTATATGGGGTCGTAATCAGCCCCAGCATTTT. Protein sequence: CASSIWGRNQPQHF.